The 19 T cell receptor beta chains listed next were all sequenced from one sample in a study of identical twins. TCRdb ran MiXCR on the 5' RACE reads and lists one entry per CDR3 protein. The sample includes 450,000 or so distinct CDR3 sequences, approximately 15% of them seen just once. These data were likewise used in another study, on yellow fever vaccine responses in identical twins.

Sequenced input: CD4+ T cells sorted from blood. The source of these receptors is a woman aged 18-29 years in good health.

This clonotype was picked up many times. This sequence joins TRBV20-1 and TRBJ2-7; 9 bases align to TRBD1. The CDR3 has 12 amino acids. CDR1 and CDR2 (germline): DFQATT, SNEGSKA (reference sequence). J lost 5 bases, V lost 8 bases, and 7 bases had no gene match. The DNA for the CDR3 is TGCAGTACCGGACAGGGGTCCAACGAGCAGTACTTC. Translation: CSTGQGSNEQYF.

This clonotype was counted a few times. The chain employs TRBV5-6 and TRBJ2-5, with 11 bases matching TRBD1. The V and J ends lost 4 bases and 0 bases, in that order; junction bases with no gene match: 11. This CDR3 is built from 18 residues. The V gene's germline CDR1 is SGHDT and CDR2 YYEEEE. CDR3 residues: CASSVGQGAKPNQETQYF. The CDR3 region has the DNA TGTGCCAGCAGCGTCGGACAGGGGGCGAAGCCGAACCAAGAGACCCAGTACTTC.

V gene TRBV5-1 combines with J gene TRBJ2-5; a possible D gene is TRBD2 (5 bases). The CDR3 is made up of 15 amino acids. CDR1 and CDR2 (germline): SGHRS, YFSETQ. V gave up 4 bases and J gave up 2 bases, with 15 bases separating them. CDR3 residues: CASSRRRAFQETQYF. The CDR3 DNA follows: TGCGCCAGCAGCCGCCGGCGGGCTTTTCAAGAGACCCAGTACTTC.

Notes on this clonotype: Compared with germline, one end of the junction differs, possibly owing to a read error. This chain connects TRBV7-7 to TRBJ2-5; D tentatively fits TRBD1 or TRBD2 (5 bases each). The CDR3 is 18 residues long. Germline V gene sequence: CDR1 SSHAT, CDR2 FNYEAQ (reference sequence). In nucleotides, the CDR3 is TGTGCTAGCAGCTTAGCGCGAGATCTCCCCAGGGCGTCGGAGACCCAGTACTTC. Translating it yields CASSLARDLPRASETQYF.

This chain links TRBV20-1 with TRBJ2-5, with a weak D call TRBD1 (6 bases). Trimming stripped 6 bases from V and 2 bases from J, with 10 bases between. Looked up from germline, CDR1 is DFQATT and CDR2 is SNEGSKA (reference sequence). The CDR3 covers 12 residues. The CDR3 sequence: CSAQGTQETQYF. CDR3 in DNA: TGCAGTGCACAGGGAACACAAGAGACCCAGTACTTC.

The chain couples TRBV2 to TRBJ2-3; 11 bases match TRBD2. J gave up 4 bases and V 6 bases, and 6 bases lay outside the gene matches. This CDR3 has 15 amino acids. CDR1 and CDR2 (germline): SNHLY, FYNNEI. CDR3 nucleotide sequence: TGTGCCAGCAGAAAACTAGCGGGAGTCCCAGATACGCAGTATTTT. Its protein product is CASRKLAGVPDTQYF.

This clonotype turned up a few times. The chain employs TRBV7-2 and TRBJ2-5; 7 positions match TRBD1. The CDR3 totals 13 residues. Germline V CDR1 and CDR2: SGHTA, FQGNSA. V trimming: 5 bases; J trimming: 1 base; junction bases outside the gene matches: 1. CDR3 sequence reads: CASSGQAQETQYF. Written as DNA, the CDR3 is TGTGCCAGCAGCGGACAGGCCCAAGAGACCCAGTACTTC.

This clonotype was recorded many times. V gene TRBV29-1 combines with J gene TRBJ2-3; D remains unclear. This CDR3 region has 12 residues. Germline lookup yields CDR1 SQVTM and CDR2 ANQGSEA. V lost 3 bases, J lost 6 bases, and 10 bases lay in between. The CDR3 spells CSVEATMDTQYF. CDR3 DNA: TGCAGCGTTGAGGCCACCATGGATACGCAGTATTTT.

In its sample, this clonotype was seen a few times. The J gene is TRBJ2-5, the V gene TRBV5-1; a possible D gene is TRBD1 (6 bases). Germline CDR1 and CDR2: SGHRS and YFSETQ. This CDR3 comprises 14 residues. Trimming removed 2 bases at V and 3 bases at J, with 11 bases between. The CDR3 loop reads CASSFNRAKETQYF. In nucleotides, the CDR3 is TGCGCCAGCAGCTTTAACAGGGCCAAAGAGACCCAGTACTTC.

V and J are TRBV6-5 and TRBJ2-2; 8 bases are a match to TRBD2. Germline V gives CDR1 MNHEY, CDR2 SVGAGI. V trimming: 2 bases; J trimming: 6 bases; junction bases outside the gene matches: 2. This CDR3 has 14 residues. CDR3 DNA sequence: TGTGCCAGCAGTTACCCGACTAGCGCCGGGGAGCTGTTTTTT. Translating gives CASSYPTSAGELFF.

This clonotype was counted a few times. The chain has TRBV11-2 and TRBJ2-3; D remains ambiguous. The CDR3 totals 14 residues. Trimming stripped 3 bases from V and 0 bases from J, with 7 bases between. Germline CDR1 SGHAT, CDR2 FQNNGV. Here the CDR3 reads CASSLTVSTDTQYF. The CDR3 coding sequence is TGTGCCAGCAGCTTGACGGTGAGCACAGATACGCAGTATTTT.

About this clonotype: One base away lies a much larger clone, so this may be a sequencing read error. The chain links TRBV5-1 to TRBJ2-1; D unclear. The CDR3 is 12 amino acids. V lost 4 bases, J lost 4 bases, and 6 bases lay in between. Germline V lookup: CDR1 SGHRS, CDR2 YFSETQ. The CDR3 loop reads CASSAEYNEQFF. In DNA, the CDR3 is TGCGCCAGCAGCGCCGAGTACAATGAGCAGTTCTTC.

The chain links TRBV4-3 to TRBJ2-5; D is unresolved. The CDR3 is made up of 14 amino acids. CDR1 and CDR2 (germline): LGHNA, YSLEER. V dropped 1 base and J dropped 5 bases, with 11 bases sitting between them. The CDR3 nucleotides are TGCGCCAGCAGCCAAGGTTTTGGCTACGAGACCCAGTACTTC. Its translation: CASSQGFGYETQYF.

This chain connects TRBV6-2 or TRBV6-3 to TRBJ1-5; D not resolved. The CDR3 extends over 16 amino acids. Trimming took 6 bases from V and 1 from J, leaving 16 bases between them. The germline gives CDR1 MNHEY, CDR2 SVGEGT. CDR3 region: CASSPFFQISNQPQHF. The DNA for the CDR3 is TGTGCCAGCAGCCCTTTTTTCCAAATAAGCAATCAGCCCCAGCATTTT.

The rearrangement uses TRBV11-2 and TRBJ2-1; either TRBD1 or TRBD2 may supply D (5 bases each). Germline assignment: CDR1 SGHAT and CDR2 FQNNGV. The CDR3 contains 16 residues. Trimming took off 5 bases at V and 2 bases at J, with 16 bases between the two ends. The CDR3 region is CASSILRDPTYNEQFF. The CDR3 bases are TGTGCCAGCAGCATTCTCCGGGACCCGACCTACAATGAGCAGTTCTTC.

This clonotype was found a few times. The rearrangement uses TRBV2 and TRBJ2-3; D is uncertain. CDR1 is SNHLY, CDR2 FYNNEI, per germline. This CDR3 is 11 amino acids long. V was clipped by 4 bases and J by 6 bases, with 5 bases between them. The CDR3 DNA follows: TGTGCCAGCAGTGGCCGGGATACGCAGTATTTT. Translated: CASSGRDTQYF.

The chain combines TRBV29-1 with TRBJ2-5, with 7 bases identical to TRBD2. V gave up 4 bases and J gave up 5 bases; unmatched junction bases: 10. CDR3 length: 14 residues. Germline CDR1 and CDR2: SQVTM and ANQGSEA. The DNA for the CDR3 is TGCAGCGTTGGCACGGGAGGCCCATCGGAGACCCAGTACTTC. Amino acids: CSVGTGGPSETQYF.

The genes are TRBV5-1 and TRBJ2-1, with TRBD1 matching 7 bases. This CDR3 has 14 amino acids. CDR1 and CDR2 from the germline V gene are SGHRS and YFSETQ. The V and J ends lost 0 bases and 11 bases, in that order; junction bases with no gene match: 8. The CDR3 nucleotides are TGCGCCAGCAGCTTGGTCTCCGGGACAGAAAAGCAGTTCTTC. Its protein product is CASSLVSGTEKQFF.

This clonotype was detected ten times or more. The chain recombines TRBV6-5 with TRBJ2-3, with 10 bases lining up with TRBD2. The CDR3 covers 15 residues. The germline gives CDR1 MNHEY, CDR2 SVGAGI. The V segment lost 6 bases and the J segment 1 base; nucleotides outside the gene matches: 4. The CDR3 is CASSYTSGGTDTQYF. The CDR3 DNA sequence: TGTGCCAGCAGCTACACTAGCGGGGGCACAGATACGCAGTATTTT.